These 10 T cell receptor beta chains were sequenced from one sample in a study of control samples from healthy donors and cancer patients. TCRdb keeps only in-frame clones here, not all; method: immunoSEQ multiplex PCR. The table has 90,000 to 150,000 clones, about 91% seen once. Sequencing was carried out using blood. The receptors here all came from a man between 40 and 49 years old in good health.

The chain uses TRBV6-6 and TRBJ2-1, with D unclear. The germline gives CDR1 MNHNY, CDR2 SVGAGI (reference sequence). V lost 8 bases and J lost 6, with 8 bases in between. This CDR3 contains 11 residues. CDR3 nucleotides: TGTGCCAGCGGACCAATCAATGAGCAGTTCTTC. Protein product: CASGPINEQFF.

This chain links TRBV5-6 with TRBJ1-2, with D perhaps TRBD1 (6 bases). CDR1 and CDR2 (germline): SGHDT, YYEEEE. CDR3 length: 14 residues. Trimming left V 7 bases short and J 1 base short, with 14 bases between. The CDR3 reads CASRSWGRNYGYTF. In DNA form, the CDR3 reads TGTGCCAGCCGCAGTTGGGGGCGTAACTATGGCTACACCTTC.

The rearrangement joins TRBV7-9 to TRBJ1-2, with D unresolved. The length of the CDR3 is 13 residues. The ends were cut back, 4 bases at V and 4 bases at J, with 10 bases in the middle. CDR1 is SEHNR and CDR2 is FQNEAQ in the germline V gene (reference sequence). CDR3 DNA: TGTGCCAGCAGCTCCACGGGCGCCTATGGCTACACCTTC. Translation gives CASSSTGAYGYTF.

V gene TRBV5-5 combines with J gene TRBJ2-7, with no clear D. Germline V CDR1 and CDR2: SGHKS, YYEKEE (reference sequence). The V gene lost 2 bases and the J gene lost 1 base, with 10 bases spanning the gap. CDR3 length: 14 residues. CDR3 sequence (DNA): TGTGCCAGCAGCTTAGGAGACGGATCCTACGAGCAGTACTTC. Protein: CASSLGDGSYEQYF.

V gene TRBV7-8 combines with J gene TRBJ1-5, with D unclear. V was clipped by 1 base and J by 6 bases, with 7 bases between them. The CDR3 runs to 13 residues. Germline CDR1 reads SGHVS; CDR2 reads FQNEAQ. This CDR3 reads CASSLDRSQPQHF. The CDR3 DNA sequence: TGTGCCAGCAGCTTAGACCGGAGTCAGCCCCAGCATTTT.

The V call is TRBV20-1, the J call TRBJ1-3; D is unresolved. This CDR3 is 11 amino acids long. Trimming shortened V by 6 bases and J by 5 bases, and 8 bases separated the two germline ends. The germline V gene has CDR1 DFQATT and CDR2 SNEGSKA (reference sequence). In nucleotides, the CDR3 is TGCAGTGCAGGAGACAGAAACACCATATATTTT. Translating it yields CSAGDRNTIYF.

The chain is built from TRBV10-1 and TRBJ2-2; D is possibly TRBD1 (5 bases). Per germline, CDR1 WNHNN and CDR2 SYGVQD (reference sequence). The CDR3 covers 12 residues. V was cut by 5 bases and J by 7 bases, with 8 bases left in between. CDR3 nucleotide sequence: TGCGCCAGCAGTCATGACAGCGGGGAGCTGTTTTTT. Its protein is CASSHDSGELFF.

The genes are TRBV29-1 and TRBJ2-2; 9 bases agree with TRBD1. CDR3 size: 16 residues. Germline V gene lookup returns CDR1 SQVTM and CDR2 ANQGSEA. After removal of 4 bases from V and 4 bases from J, the junction contained 10 bases not matched to a gene. CDR3 sequence reads: CSVVKGPDRGTGELFF. The CDR3 nucleotides read TGCAGCGTTGTGAAGGGGCCGGACAGGGGCACCGGGGAGCTGTTTTTT.

The V gene is TRBV24-1, the J gene TRBJ1-1; D remains unclear. Germline V gene data show CDR1 as KGHDR and CDR2 as SFDVKD. CDR3 length equals 12 residues. The V end was cut by 4 bases, the J end by 1 base, with 3 bases between. CDR3 nucleotide sequence: TGTGCCACCAGTGACAGGAACACTGAAGCTTTCTTT. Its translation: CATSDRNTEAFF.

The genes are TRBV30 and TRBJ2-7; 9 nucleotides line up with TRBD1. Unmatched junction bases numbered 6, after V lost 2 bases and J lost 4 bases. The CDR3 totals 14 residues. Germline V gives CDR1 GTSNPN, CDR2 SVGIG (reference sequence). The CDR3 is CAWSLDRGQYEQYF. CDR3 coding DNA: TGTGCCTGGAGTTTGGACAGGGGACAATACGAGCAGTACTTC.